Sequencing of this T cell receptor beta chain was carried out in a study of shared clonotypes between healthy human individuals (dated by TCRdb to 2018 to 2020). The study in broad terms: Three men and a couple of women, aged 18 to 49 years, made up the cohort. For each donor, CD4 naive and CD4 memory were each given three plates, CD8 naive was given two plates, and CD8 memory was given one plate. Blood TCR repertoires of roughly 5 healthy adults were deeply sequenced to estimate repertoire size and the extent of clonotype sharing between individuals. To increase sequencing depth and limit assay-specific biases, TCR repertoire library preparation and sequencing were carried out by different laboratories using diverse techniques. Each donor's leukapheresis produced roughly between about 0.9 and 9.5 billion PBMCs.

Points on this clone: Its specific antigen is unknown. Base qualities are not recorded, but no much larger clone differs from it by a single base.

TCR CDR3 regions were amplified from genomic DNA by multiplex PCR using the deep immunoSEQ assay. Extracted genomic DNA from each cell subset was distributed evenly across all wells of several immunoSEQ 96-well plates, and each plate was treated as a replicate. For sorted subsets, approximately 190 ng genomic DNA, equal to tens of thousands of T cell genomes, was loaded into each replicate PCR. Purified libraries were quantified with a Qubit 3.0 fluorometer, sized on a Bioanalyzer 2100, and re-quantified with the KAPA Library Quantification kit. Each immunoSEQ 96-well plate was sequenced on its own single-read 150-cycle Illumina NextSeq 550 flow cell. Concerning the study's data processing: Because only junctional sequences without quality scores were contained in the immunoSEQ output, filtering matching that applied to full-length reads could not be performed. To assign V/J genes and CDR3, sequences were annotated using PyIR, a Python wrapper for IgBLAST v1.9, with IMGT germline references. Reads were filtered out if the reads had weak V/J assignments (E-value above 1e-6), no CDR3, stop codons, out-of-frame junctions, or ambiguous translated residues. A V3J clonotype was defined by an identical inferred V gene, J gene, and CDR3 amino acid sequence. Percentage overlap between repertoires was calculated by dividing the number of shared unique clonotypes by the size of the smaller repertoire. Richness of each repertoire was evaluated using RTK rarefaction, the Chao1 estimator, and Recon v2.1 estimates of unobserved clonotypes. OLGA was used to compute generation probabilities for all TCRbeta clonotypes that the gDNA method yielded from a handful of donors. Imported from immuneACCESS, the table was reduced by TCRdb to in-frame sequences with V and J called. These copies leave out some clones; in studies compared against another copy, an unresolved V gene accounts for under half, and the cause of the remainder is not known. V, J and clone size derive from that table, while D and trimming were established from the DNA sequence. The table for this sample lists around 100,000 clones; around two thirds of them were counted only once. The biggest ten clones account for about 22% of the sample.

Points the paper makes about the study in general: Across a handful of donors, about 4.5% of naive CD4, roughly 3.5% of naive CD8, 2.3% of memory CD4, and 0.4% to 0.45% of memory CD8 clonotypes were shared. Based on pairwise subsampling, the degree of clonotype sharing among donors was expected to be affected by sequencing depth. Compared with non-shared clonotypes, the clonotypes found in all four sorted-subset donors had higher generation probabilities. Incomplete sequencing was indicated by rarefaction of sorted-subset datasets, despite the large sequencing depth. Because the study included a small number of donors, the genetic and exposure-history diversity represented was limited. Only blood was sampled, and tissue TCR repertoires likely differ from those in blood. Naive subsets generally had larger estimated clonotype richness than memory subsets did.

V and J are trimmed by 7 bases and 3 bases, and the gene matches miss 18 bases of the junction. The CDR3 starts with the cysteine, ends with the phenylalanine, and has 17 residues. The CDR3 DNA has 51 bases and is translated from base 1. According to the germline V gene, CDR1 reads SNHLY and CDR2 reads FYNNEI. Donors were healthy HIV-negative adults with no recently reported acute infections or vaccinations. Every donor was a Caucasian adult residing in Nashville, Tennessee, USA. CD8 memory samples combined magnetically selected CD45RO+ cells with CCR7-negative CD45RA+ effector memory (TemRA) cells. Blood was collected by leukapheresis, and PBMCs were isolated by Ficoll-Histopaque density gradient centrifugation and then cryopreserved in liquid nitrogen vapor phase. Analytical flow cytometry was used to check the purity and quantity of every magnetically sorted T cell population. From each sorted fraction, genomic DNA was isolated and quantified by UV absorbance on a Nanodrop 2000c.

Sequencing was performed on memory CD8+ T cells sorted from blood. The sample's cell subset or site label, in plain terms: CD45RO+ cells pooled with CCR7-negative TemRA cells. The source is a woman aged 25-40 years in good health. The receptor chain draws on TRBV2 and TRBJ2-7; 7 bases in the middle match TRBD1. The DNA reads as follows: TGTGCCAGCACTCCTCGCCCCCGGGACAGCCGCTTCTACGAGCAGTACTTC. This gives the protein CASTPRPRDSRFYEQYF.